The following is a T cell receptor beta chain sequence with its context. Its antigen is currently not known. No clone much larger than this one lies a single base away; base qualities are absent. From cysteine to phenylalanine, the CDR3 is 13 amino acids long. Solely the CDR3 DNA is kept, with 39 bases framed from the first base. Clipping removes 4 bases from V and 4 bases from J, with 2 as the unmatched junction base count. Based on the germline V gene (reference sequence), the CDR1 and CDR2 sequences are SGHNT and YYREEE. Separate from the approximately 700-subject first cohort, the validation cohort of about 110 subjects was the group to which the donors belonged. The data stem from a study of cytomegalovirus exposure and HLA in healthy donors (dated by TCRdb to the late 2010s). Background for the entire study: The 670 or so repertoires of the first cohort and the roughly 120 validation repertoires were produced on the same platform, according to a later analysis. The study was designed to test whether signatures of past pathogen exposure could be identified by cataloging public T cell receptors. Along with the roughly 710-subject first cohort, a separate validation cohort of over 90 different subjects was used. High-throughput TCR immunosequencing, statistical association of individual TCRs with disease status, and machine learning were combined to predict cytomegalovirus infection status.

General conclusions and limits of the study: In vitro tests confirmed that a few of the cytomegalovirus-associated TCR beta chains recognize cytomegalovirus antigens. Subsequent analysis determined that TCRs grouped into clusters in the first cohort also showed a tendency toward co-occurrence across the roughly 120 validation repertoires, and approximately 93% of cluster scores exceeded 0. The study gave a list of under 200 TCR beta chains associated with cytomegalovirus. Across donors, most TCR sequences were observed very rarely, whereas some public TCRs were present in many individuals. According to the authors, the approach could potentially be generalized to other disease states and immunological phenotypes. In both the original and validation cohorts, the classifier was reported to diagnose cytomegalovirus status with high specificity and sensitivity. A later analysis had no HLA typing for the validation cohort, so co-occurrence there was scored across all 130 or so repertoires.

Library preparation used the immunoSEQ multiplex PCR assay. The study's own analysis went as follows. A statistical classification framework was built for diagnosing cytomegalovirus status from the catalog of TCR beta chain sequences. The source is immuneACCESS, and TCRdb retained only in-frame sequences with V and J called. Part of the clones is not carried over; for the studies checked, unresolved V genes explain less than half of this, and the remainder is unexplained. That table furnishes V, J and clone size, whereas the DNA furnished D and trimming. The sample has 150,000 or so clones on record, about nine tenths of them singletons. 2% to 3% of the sample comes from the top ten.

The sequence was obtained from a man between 18 and 29 years old in good health and CMV-seropositive. This receptor chain uses TRBV5-4 and TRBJ2-5; TRBD2 lines up with 9 middle nucleotides. Material: PBMCs. The sequence in DNA is TGTGCCAGCAGCCGACTAGCGGCAGAGACCCAGTACTTC. It specifies CASSRLAAETQYF.